The 21 T cell receptor beta chains in this list originate from one sample, sequenced in a study of T cells expressing NK-cell markers. TCRdb reworked the 5' RACE reads into one entry per CDR3 protein, no DNA. This sample contains about 260,000 distinct CDR3 sequences. Source material: blood T cells: a sorted CD56 or NKG2C T cell subset, CD4+ or CD8+ T cells, or bulk PBMC T cells (not recorded which). These receptors originate from a woman between 18 and 69 years old in good health.

The rearrangement joins TRBV10-3 to TRBJ2-3; TCRdb outputs TRBD1, but without DNA this stays unchecked. CDR1 is ENHRY, CDR2 SYGVKD, per germline. This CDR3 has 13 residues. CDR3 sequence reads: CAIAQGATDTQYF.

The chain employs TRBV12-3 or TRBV12-4 and TRBJ2-2. This CDR3 contains 16 residues. CDR3 sequence: CASSLGLASTPWELFF.

The chain couples TRBV6-2 or TRBV6-3 to TRBJ2-7; TCRdb picks TRBD1, but there is no DNA to check that call. Germline V gives CDR1 MNHEY, CDR2 SVGEGT. This CDR3 spans 13 amino acids. This chain's CDR3 is CASQNGISYEQYF.

The rearrangement links TRBV6-1 to TRBJ2-3; TCRdb lists TRBD2, though no DNA is available to test this call. In germline, CDR1 is MNHNS, CDR2 SASEGT. This CDR3 has 17 residues. CDR3 sequence: CASRGLARQTSTDTQYF.

The rearrangement joins TRBV29-1 to TRBJ1-5. Germline CDR1 SQVTM, CDR2 ANQGSEA. The CDR3 loop spans 12 amino acids. The CDR3 reads CSPGGGCQPQHF.

The chain uses TRBV30 and TRBJ2-1; TCRdb returns TRBD2, unconfirmable since there is no DNA. The CDR3 consists of 14 residues. Per the germline V gene, CDR1 is GTSNPN and CDR2 is SVGIG (reference sequence). CDR3 amino acids: CAWRGLADFNEQFF.

V is TRBV6-1 and J is TRBJ2-5; TCRdb proposes TRBD1, but this gene call is untestable without DNA. The CDR3 extends over 13 amino acids. Germline assignment: CDR1 MNHNS and CDR2 SASEGT. This CDR3 reads CASTLQGSETQYF.

The chain uses TRBV20-1 and TRBJ2-1; TCRdb gives TRBD1 as the D gene, but with no DNA this cannot be confirmed. This CDR3 has 13 residues. CDR1 is DFQATT and CDR2 is SNEGSKA in the germline V gene (reference sequence). This chain's CDR3 is CSVGSVGRSEQFF.

The J gene is TRBJ2-4, the V gene TRBV6-5; TCRdb picks TRBD1, but there is no DNA to check that call. The germline CDR1 and CDR2 sequences are MNHEY and SVGAGI. CDR3 size: 12 residues. CDR3 amino acids: CASSSPQNIQYF.

This rearrangement joins TRBV29-1 to TRBJ2-3; TCRdb gives TRBD1 as the D gene, but with no DNA this cannot be confirmed. Germline lookup yields CDR1 SQVTM and CDR2 ANQGSEA. This CDR3 contains 18 residues. The chain's CDR3 is CSVGGGTGEVRGTDTQYF.

This rearrangement joins TRBV27 to TRBJ2-3; TCRdb outputs TRBD2, but without DNA this stays unchecked. This CDR3 has 17 residues. CDR1 is MNHEY, CDR2 SMNVEV, per germline (reference sequence). The CDR3 loop reads CASTRALTRGSTDTQYF.

The chain carries TRBV7-2 and TRBJ2-3. Germline V gene lookup returns CDR1 SGHTA and CDR2 FQGNSA. The CDR3 has 17 amino acids. The CDR3 loop reads CASSLASSRSGTDTQYF.

The chain's CDR3 is CASSWDIRSYEQYF. J is TRBJ2-7 and V is TRBV7-9; TCRdb proposes TRBD1, but this gene call is untestable without DNA. Germline values: CDR1 SEHNR, CDR2 FQNEAQ (reference sequence). CDR3 length equals 14 residues.

V and J are TRBV20-1 and TRBJ2-2. The CDR3 contains 13 residues. Germline V gene sequence: CDR1 DFQATT, CDR2 SNEGSKA (reference sequence). This CDR3 is CSARGSRTGELFF.

The chain combines TRBV15 with TRBJ2-5; TCRdb lists TRBD2, though no DNA is available to test this call. Germline V CDR1 and CDR2: LNHNV, YYDKDF (reference sequence). This CDR3 has 15 residues. The CDR3 spells CATSTWRGAQETQYF.

This chain links TRBV5-6 with TRBJ1-2; the D call of TRBD1 rests on TCRdb alone, since no DNA is present to check it. The germline V gene has CDR1 SGHDT and CDR2 YYEEEE. The CDR3 consists of 13 residues. CDR3 sequence: CASSFGAYLGYTF.

The CDR3 reads CSARDLMAPGDSAKNIQYF. This sequence joins TRBV20-1 and TRBJ2-4; TCRdb designates TRBD1, a call that cannot be tested without DNA. CDR3 size: 19 residues. The V gene's germline CDR1 is DFQATT and CDR2 SNEGSKA (reference sequence).

The chain uses TRBV5-4 and TRBJ2-2; TCRdb proposes TRBD1, but this gene call is untestable without DNA. Germline CDR1 is SGHNT and CDR2 is YYREEE (reference sequence). The CDR3 has 17 residues. CDR3 loop: CASSRGLGALNTGELFF.

The V call is TRBV12-3 or TRBV12-4, the J call TRBJ1-4. The CDR3 has 13 residues. The CDR3 sequence is CASSLGLREKLFF.

V usage is TRBV6-5 and J usage is TRBJ1-6; TCRdb picks TRBD1, but there is no DNA to check that call. Germline V gene sequence: CDR1 MNHEY, CDR2 SVGAGI. This CDR3 is 16 amino acids long. This CDR3 is CASSYESTRGHSPLHF.

The chain couples TRBV11-2 to TRBJ2-4; there is no DNA to check the TCRdb D call of TRBD2. The CDR3 contains 18 residues. Germline V CDR1 and CDR2: SGHAT, FQNNGV. The chain's CDR3 is CASSLRLAGAVAKNIQYF. Full variable domain (outside the CDR3, taken from reference TRBV11-2 and TRBJ2-4): EAGVAQSPRYKIIEKRQSVAFWCNPISGHATLYWYQQILGQGPKLLIQFQNNGVVDDSQLPKDRFSAERLKGVDSTLKIQPAKLEDSAVYLCASSLRLAGAVAKNIQYFGAGTRLSVL.